One and the same sample provided the 20 T cell receptor beta chains below, sequenced in a study of cytomegalovirus exposure and HLA in healthy donors. Primers: 60 Vbeta forward and 13 Jbeta reverse. Clones were read by immunoSEQ multiplex PCR, and TCRdb kept only the in-frame ones, dropping some. The sample shows roughly 150,000 clones, 75% to 90% of them seen only once. The sequenced material came from PBMCs. The receptors shown here come from a female donor in good health and CMV-seronegative.

The chain carries TRBV6-5 and TRBJ1-5, with a tentative D call TRBD1 (5 bases). From germline, CDR1 is MNHEY and CDR2 SVGAGI. Trimming removed 5 bases at V and 4 bases at J, with 15 bases between. The CDR3 covers 15 residues. Here the CDR3 reads CASSKRQGGNQPQHF. The CDR3 DNA follows: TGTGCCAGCAGTAAAAGGCAGGGAGGGAATCAGCCCCAGCATTTT.

The gene calls are TRBV10-2 and TRBJ2-7; possible D gene TRBD1, 5 bases. The CDR3 length is 13 residues. V lost 5 bases and J lost 0, with 8 bases in between. CDR1 is WSHSY, CDR2 SAAADI, per germline. The CDR3 protein is CASSFRDSYEQYF. As DNA, the CDR3 is TGCGCCAGCAGTTTCAGGGACTCCTACGAGCAGTACTTC.

The chain joins TRBV28 to TRBJ2-2, with 11 positions matching TRBD2. The V gene end was trimmed by 2 bases and the J gene end by 4 bases; junction bases not matched to a gene: 6. CDR1 MDHEN and CDR2 SYDVKM come from the germline V gene. The CDR3 loop spans 17 amino acids. For the CDR3, the DNA is TGTGCCAGCAGTTTAAGGACTAGCGGGTACCTCACCGGGGAGCTGTTTTTT. It translates to CASSLRTSGYLTGELFF.

This chain connects TRBV7-2 to TRBJ2-4; TRBD1 might be the D (5 bases). The CDR3 contains 15 residues. Germline V gene lookup returns CDR1 SGHTA and CDR2 FQGNSA. Trimming removed 1 base from V and 2 bases from J, with 9 bases in between. In DNA form, the CDR3 reads TGTGCCAGCAGCTTAGAGGGGCGAACCAAAAACATTCAGTACTTC. It is translated as CASSLEGRTKNIQYF.

The rearrangement uses TRBV5-1 and TRBJ1-1; weak D call: TRBD1 (6 bases). This CDR3 region has 13 residues. V shed 7 bases and J shed 5 bases, with 15 bases lying between them. Germline assignment: CDR1 SGHRS and CDR2 YFSETQ. CDR3 coding DNA: TGCGCCAGCCGAACCAGGGGACGAACTGAAGCTTTCTTT. Its translation is CASRTRGRTEAFF.

CDR3 nucleotides: TGTGCCAGCGCCATAACAGGGGGCGCCAACGGGGAGCTGTTTTTT. Amino acid sequence: CASAITGGANGELFF. V gene TRBV6-5 combines with J gene TRBJ2-2, with TRBD1 identical over 9 bases. V lost 8 bases and J lost 7; bases outside the gene matches: 11. The germline gives CDR1 MNHEY, CDR2 SVGAGI. The length of the CDR3 is 15 residues.

The CDR3 loop is CASSLQGFQLANEKLFF. CDR3 bases: TGTGCCAGCAGTTTACAGGGATTCCAACTCGCTAATGAAAAACTGTTTTTT. The V call is TRBV28, the J call TRBJ1-4; TRBD1 might be the D (5 bases). Trimming removed 2 bases at V and 3 bases at J, with 16 bases between. This CDR3 has 17 residues. In germline, CDR1 is MDHEN, CDR2 SYDVKM.

The V and J genes are TRBV6-1 and TRBJ1-4; TRBD1 matches at 12 bases. CDR1 is MNHNS, CDR2 SASEGT, per germline. CDR3 size: 16 residues. The V gene end was trimmed by 4 bases and the J gene end by 3 bases; junction bases not matched to a gene: 3. The chain's CDR3 is CASSGGQGASNEKLFF. The CDR3 nucleotides are TGTGCCAGCAGTGGGGGACAGGGGGCTTCTAATGAAAAACTGTTTTTT.

This clone was detected once. V is TRBV7-9 and J is TRBJ2-1, with TRBD2 as a possible D gene (5 bases). This CDR3 comprises 15 residues. Germline CDR1 is SEHNR and CDR2 is FQNEAQ (reference sequence). Trimming removed 2 bases from V and 8 bases from J, with 16 bases in between. The CDR3 sequence: CASSLSDGIWYEQFF. CDR3 in DNA: TGTGCCAGCAGCTTATCGGACGGGATATGGTATGAGCAGTTCTTC. Based on the CDR3 plus reference TRBV7-9 and TRBJ2-1, the full variable domain is DTGVSQNPRHKITKRGQNVTFRCDPISEHNRLYWYRQTLGQGPEFLTYFQNEAQLEKSRLLSDRFSAERPKGSFSTLEIQRTEQGDSAMYLCASSLSDGIWYEQFFGPGTRLTVL.

This rearrangement joins TRBV29-1 to TRBJ2-7; a weak D match, TRBD1 (6 bases). Trimming pared 1 base from V and 1 base from J, leaving 14 bases between. The CDR3 is 15 amino acids. Germline V CDR1 and CDR2: SQVTM, ANQGSEA. CDR3 region: CSVEVLGTFSYEQYF. CDR3 nucleotide sequence: TGCAGCGTTGAAGTACTCGGGACATTTTCCTACGAGCAGTACTTC.

This chain connects TRBV5-6 to TRBJ2-5, with D hard to call. V was clipped by 4 bases and J by 5 bases, with 15 bases between them. The CDR3 has 14 residues. From germline, CDR1 is SGHDT and CDR2 YYEEEE. The CDR3 here is CASSPRPSGETQYF. CDR3 sequence (DNA): TGTGCCAGCAGCCCCCGGCCCTCCGGGGAGACCCAGTACTTC.

The rearrangement uses TRBV2 and TRBJ1-5, with 8 bases fitting TRBD1. This CDR3 spans 14 amino acids. CDR1 SNHLY and CDR2 FYNNEI come from the germline V gene. After removal of 7 bases from V and 2 bases from J, the junction contained 4 bases not matched to a gene. CDR3 bases: TGTGCCAGCATCCCGGGACAGGGCAATCAGCCCCAGCATTTT. Protein product: CASIPGQGNQPQHF. The full variable domain, completed using reference TRBV2 and TRBJ1-5, is EPEVTQTPSHQVTQMGQEVILRCVPISNHLYFYWYRQILGQKVEFLVSFYNNEISEKSEIFDDQFSVERPDGSNFTLKIRSTKLEDSAMYFCASIPGQGNQPQHFGDGTRLSIL.

This sequence joins TRBV19 and TRBJ1-1; weak D call: TRBD1 (5 bases). V was shortened by 6 bases and J by 2 bases, with 16 bases between the two germline ends. The CDR3 is 15 amino acids. Germline V gives CDR1 LNHDA, CDR2 SQIVND (reference sequence). The CDR3 bases are TGTGCCAGTAGCCGACGCGGGGGTGGAAACACTGAAGCTTTCTTT. This codes for CASSRRGGGNTEAFF.

This chain connects TRBV6-5 to TRBJ1-2; maybe TRBD1 (6 bases). The V end was cut by 0 bases, the J end by 1 base, with 12 bases between. Germline-derived CDR1 and CDR2 are MNHEY and SVGAGI. The CDR3 contains 16 residues. The CDR3 DNA sequence: TGTGCCAGCAGTTACTCAGGGGGTACCCTTAACTATGGCTACACCTTC. Residues: CASSYSGGTLNYGYTF.

The genes are TRBV5-8 and TRBJ2-1; D is uncertain. There are 13 residues in the CDR3. The germline gives CDR1 SGHTS, CDR2 YDEGEE. Between the trimmed V and J ends, which lost 0 bases and 15 bases, there was a span of 16 bases. The CDR3 sequence: CASSLGFPVSWFF. CDR3 bases: TGTGCCAGCAGCTTGGGGTTTCCCGTGAGCTGGTTCTTC.

The V call is TRBV27, the J call TRBJ2-7, with TRBD2 identical over 12 bases. Germline CDR1 reads MNHEY; CDR2 reads SMNVEV (reference sequence). The CDR3 is made up of 18 amino acids. The V and J ends lost 6 bases and 2 bases, in that order; junction bases with no gene match: 14. Here the CDR3 reads CASSPGTSGFPRAYEQYF. CDR3 in DNA: TGTGCCAGCAGCCCCGGGACTAGCGGGTTTCCCCGGGCCTACGAGCAGTACTTC.

In its sample, this clone was seen once. V usage is TRBV7-9 and J usage is TRBJ1-2; TRBD1 is a possible D gene (6 bases). The germline gives CDR1 SEHNR, CDR2 FQNEAQ (reference sequence). Deletions cut 5 bases from V and 2 bases from J, with 15 bases between. This CDR3 is 15 amino acids long. The CDR3 is CASSRPGTSNYGYTF. CDR3 DNA sequence: TGTGCCAGCAGCCGCCCCGGGACATCGAACTATGGCTACACCTTC.

The chain has TRBV18 and TRBJ2-5, with 8 nucleotides matching TRBD2. Germline values: CDR1 KGHSH, CDR2 LQKENI. The J segment lost 4 bases and the V segment lost 2 bases, leaving 9 bases of the junction unmatched. This CDR3 has 16 residues. This CDR3 reads CASSPGTSGLIETQYF. Here the CDR3 DNA reads TGTGCCAGCTCACCAGGAACTAGCGGTCTTATAGAGACCCAGTACTTC. The full variable domain, its missing parts supplied by reference TRBV18 and TRBJ2-5, is NAGVMQNPRHLVRRRGQEARLRCSPMKGHSHVYWYRQLPEEGLKFMVYLQKENIIDESGMPKERFSAEFPKEGPSILRIQQVVRGDSAAYFCASSPGTSGLIETQYFGPGTRLLVL.

The chain links TRBV10-3 to TRBJ1-5, with D maybe TRBD1 (6 bases). CDR1 is ENHRY, CDR2 SYGVKD, per germline. V lost 8 bases and J 0 bases, leaving 11 bases between the germline ends. This CDR3 comprises 14 residues. The DNA for the CDR3 is TGTGCCATCGGGGGGGGCACTAGCAATCAGCCCCAGCATTTT. Protein: CAIGGGTSNQPQHF.

The chain joins TRBV27 to TRBJ2-5, with 7 positions matching TRBD1. The CDR3 totals 14 residues. With V trimmed by 6 bases and J by 9 bases, 13 bases remained unmatched. Germline CDR1 and CDR2: MNHEY and SMNVEV (reference sequence). The CDR3 protein is CASRAGTAVLAQYF. In DNA form, the CDR3 reads TGTGCCAGCAGGGCCGGGACAGCGGTCTTGGCCCAGTACTTC.